The TCR beta chain described here comes from a study of T cell responses to AZD1222 COVID-19 vaccine. Germline-derived CDR1 and CDR2 are SGHRS and YFSETQ. V was pared by 0 bases and J by 0 bases, with 8 bases between. The CDR3 covers 15 residues. A single count supports this clone. Its antigen is currently unknown. Profiling relied on immunoSEQ multiplex PCR, and the TCRdb table lists in-frame clones only, not all of them. This table has over 150,000 clones, 75% to 90% appearing once. Study results and limitations: Among those given AZD1222, only five or six were seropositive at baseline. CD4 TCRs covered the whole spike, strongest at regions 160-218 and 743-854.

The chain combines TRBV5-1 with TRBJ2-3, with unresolved D. The TCR was taken from an adult in good health. The source was peripheral blood, collected on day 0 of AZD1222 vaccination. CDR3 bases: TGCGCCAGCAGCTTGGCCGAGCAAAGCACAGATACGCAGTATTTT. Amino acids: CASSLAEQSTDTQYF. The full variable domain, rest sourced from reference TRBV5-1 and TRBJ2-3, is KAGVTQTPRYLIKTRGQQVTLSCSPISGHRSVSWYQQTPGQGLQFLFEYFSETQRNKGNFPGRFSGRQFSNSRSEMNVSTLELGDSALYLCASSLAEQSTDTQYFGPGTRLTVL.